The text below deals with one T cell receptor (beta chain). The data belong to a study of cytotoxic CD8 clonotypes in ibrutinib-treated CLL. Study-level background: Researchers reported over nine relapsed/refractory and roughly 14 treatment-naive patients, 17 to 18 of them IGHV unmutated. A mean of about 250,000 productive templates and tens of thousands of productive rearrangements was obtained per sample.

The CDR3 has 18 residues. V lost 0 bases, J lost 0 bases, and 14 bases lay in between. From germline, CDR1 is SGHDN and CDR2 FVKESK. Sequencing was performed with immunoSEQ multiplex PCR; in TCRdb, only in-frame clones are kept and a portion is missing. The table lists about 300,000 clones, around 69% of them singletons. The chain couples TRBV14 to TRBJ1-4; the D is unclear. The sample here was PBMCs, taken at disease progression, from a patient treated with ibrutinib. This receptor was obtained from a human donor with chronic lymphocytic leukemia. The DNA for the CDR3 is TGTGCCAGCAGCCAAGATAGTAGGGTCAACCCAACTAATGAAAAACTGTTTTTT. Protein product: CASSQDSRVNPTNEKLFF.